This T cell receptor beta chain derives from a study of Graves' ophthalmopathy and Graves' hyperthyroidism. This clonotype came up many times. Its specificity is not known. Overall study findings and caveats: Separation of ophthalmopathy from stable hyperthyroidism was achieved by a 13-signature model, at 85% to 90% sensitivity and approximately 84% specificity.

If patients had other autoimmune diseases, uncontrolled infections, pregnancy or lactation, they were excluded. TCR beta CDR3 amplification used RNA transcripts. RT-PCR was first run with HTBI primers, then multiplex PCR in a second round. TCRdb ran MiXCR on the multiplex PCR reads and lists one entry per CDR3 protein. The repertoire holds roughly 500,000 distinct CDR3 sequences, approximately 15% seen once, with about a tenth in the top ten. The CDR3 has 16 amino acids. V dropped 0 bases and J dropped 3 bases, with 11 bases sitting between them. Germline V gives CDR1 SNHLY, CDR2 FYNNEI. The gene calls are TRBV2 and TRBJ2-2, with D uncertain. This TCR came from a woman aged 25 to 39 with Graves' ophthalmopathy. The sample consisted of blood. This CDR3 is CASSEAGGEDTGELFF. CDR3 coding DNA: TGTGCCAGCAGTGAAGCGGGCGGAGAGGACACCGGGGAGCTGTTTTTT.